These T cell receptor beta chains were read from a single sample in a study of T cells in Graves' hyperthyroidism and ophthalmopathy. MiXCR, run by TCRdb on the multiplex PCR reads, gives a single entry per CDR3 protein. The sample lists about 520,000 distinct CDR3 sequences, about a fifth occurring once. The sequencing input was blood. Every receptor here comes from a man between 18 and 35 years old with Graves' hyperthyroidism. Each CDR3 is given with its conserved first and last residue.

>TRBV29-1|TRBJ1-1
CSVARTRNTEAFF
>TRBV30|TRBJ1-1
CAWKNLKAFF
>TRBV30|TRBJ1-1
CAWSVDSNTEAFF
>TRBV29-1|TRBJ2-2
CSVVRGSTGELFF
>TRBV20-1|TRBJ2-5
CSAKSSGRKETQYF
>TRBV11-2|TRBJ2-7
CASSFLTEEQYF
>TRBV11-3|TRBJ1-1
CASSSLVGTEAFF
>TRBV9|TRBJ2-7
CASSVDGTGEQYF
>TRBV6-5|TRBJ1-2
CASIYDPGVNYGYTF
>TRBV12-3/TRBV12-4|TRBJ1-2
CASRSGGGEGNYGYTF
>TRBV19|TRBJ2-7
CASTVTSGGYEQYF
>TRBV6-1|TRBJ2-7
CASRTSLAGVSEQYF
>TRBV3-1|TRBJ2-5
CASSPAVVAGGRGETQYF
>TRBV6-6|TRBJ1-1
CASEWRGTGGHPWKNTEAFF
>TRBV5-1|TRBJ2-2
CASSSEGQGTGELFF
>TRBV19|TRBJ1-2
CASSKREYGYTF
>TRBV27|TRBJ2-5
CASSPTLDRMPETQYF
>TRBV10-3|TRBJ2-7
CAISEVSYEQYF
>TRBV6-1|TRBJ2-7
CASIPRVHRGDEQYF
>TRBV5-1|TRBJ2-5
CASSLGPSGVPETQYF
>TRBV20-1|TRBJ2-1
CSASGSKGSNEQFF
>TRBV10-3|TRBJ2-2
CAISAFLPVTGAGELFF
>TRBV12-3/TRBV12-4|TRBJ2-7
CASSTIGGSYEQYF
>TRBV6-1|TRBJ1-2
CASSITGQGNNGYTF